These 24 T cell receptor beta chains came from one sample sequenced in a study of T cell responses to AZD1222 COVID-19 vaccine. Clones were read by immunoSEQ multiplex PCR, and TCRdb kept only the in-frame ones, dropping some. This sample carries just over 150,000 clones, less than 90% of them seen once, and the ten largest clones take approximately 7%. Material: peripheral blood, obtained after recovery from COVID-19. These receptors all come from an adult who had recovered from COVID-19.

The gene calls are TRBV6-4 and TRBJ2-2; TRBD1 matches 8 bases. V shed 4 bases and J 7 bases; nucleotides not matched to a gene: 5. CDR1 and CDR2 from the germline V gene are MRHNA and SNTAGT. The CDR3 runs to 14 residues. The CDR3 DNA reads as TGTGCCAGCAGTGCGGGACAGGAGAGCGGGGAGCTGTTTTTT. Encoded protein: CASSAGQESGELFF.

This clone came up once. The chain employs TRBV21-1 and TRBJ1-1; the D segment call TRBD1 is taken from the table without a DNA check. TRBV21-1 has pseudogene status. The CDR3 consists of 14 residues. The CDR3 DNA reads TGTGCCAGCAGCAACCGGACCAAGGGGACTGAAGCTTTCTTT. As protein: CASSNRTKGTEAFF.

The chain carries TRBV14 and TRBJ2-5; 10 nucleotides match TRBD1. The length of the CDR3 is 13 residues. V was pared by 2 bases and J by 11 bases, with 5 bases of the junction left unmatched. Germline V lookup: CDR1 SGHDN, CDR2 FVKESK. The CDR3 nucleotides are TGTGCCAGCAGCCAACGGGGACAGGGGTTGCAGTACTTC. Its translation: CASSQRGQGLQYF.

The genes are TRBV28 and TRBJ2-1; TRBD2 matches 11 bases. The CDR3 consists of 14 residues. Losses at the gene ends were 5 bases for V and 4 bases for J; bases not matched to a gene: 1. Germline V gives CDR1 MDHEN, CDR2 SYDVKM. The CDR3 DNA sequence: TGTGCCAGCAGTGTAGCGGGAGGGTACAATGAGCAGTTCTTC. Residues: CASSVAGGYNEQFF.

The gene calls are TRBV19 and TRBJ1-1; D is possibly TRBD1 (5 bases). The V end lost 9 bases, the J end lost 4 bases, and 21 bases lay between the germline ends. The length of the CDR3 is 15 residues. CDR1 LNHDA and CDR2 SQIVND come from the germline V gene (reference sequence). CDR3 coding DNA: TGTGCCAGCAAAAATTTAGGACACTCGGGCACTGAAGCTTTCTTT. It specifies CASKNLGHSGTEAFF.

The V gene is TRBV5-1, the J gene TRBJ2-7; tentatively, D is TRBD2 (5 bases). Germline values: CDR1 SGHRS, CDR2 YFSETQ. The CDR3 runs to 14 residues. Trimming removed 4 bases from V and 2 bases from J, with 13 bases in between. CDR3 in amino acids: CASSLGGPPYEQYF. The CDR3 DNA sequence: TGCGCCAGCAGCCTAGGCGGGCCCCCCTACGAGCAGTACTTC.

In this sample, this clone turned up once. The chain uses TRBV9 and TRBJ1-1; D is unclear. V was pared by 6 bases and J by 0 bases, with 12 bases between. This CDR3 region has 14 residues. Germline V gene lookup returns CDR1 SGDLS and CDR2 YYNGEE. In nucleotides, the CDR3 is TGTGCCAGCACCAAACAGAACCTGAACACTGAAGCTTTCTTT. This codes for CASTKQNLNTEAFF.

This clone was picked up one time. The chain carries TRBV19 and TRBJ2-2; the D gene is possibly TRBD1 (6 bases). V shed 8 bases and J shed 5 bases, with 15 bases lying between them. This CDR3 has 14 amino acids. Germline V gene lookup returns CDR1 LNHDA and CDR2 SQIVND (reference sequence). CDR3 residues: CASLSKGGTGELFF. CDR3 DNA: TGTGCCAGTCTATCAAAAGGGGGAACCGGGGAGCTGTTTTTT.

The chain couples TRBV28 to TRBJ2-2, with D unclear. This CDR3 has 13 residues. Between the trimmed V and J ends, which lost 6 bases and 7 bases, there was a span of 12 bases. Germline lookup yields CDR1 MDHEN and CDR2 SYDVKM. The CDR3 coding sequence is TGTGCCAGCAGGGCCCCAGGACGCGGGGAGCTGTTTTTT. Its translation: CASRAPGRGELFF.

The V gene is TRBV7-9, the J gene TRBJ1-4; 10 bases are shared with TRBD1. V dropped 4 bases and J dropped 8; count of bases not matched to a gene: 4. The CDR3 has 14 amino acids. Per the germline V gene, CDR1 is SEHNR and CDR2 is FQNEAQ (reference sequence). The CDR3 sequence: CASSWGTGDEKLFF. CDR3 sequence (DNA): TGTGCCAGCAGCTGGGGGACAGGGGACGAAAAACTGTTTTTT.

This rearrangement joins TRBV7-2 to TRBJ1-5; TRBD1 matches at 12 bases. CDR1 SGHTA and CDR2 FQGNSA come from the germline V gene. V lost 2 bases to trimming and J lost 7 bases; unmatched junction nucleotides: 6. The length of the CDR3 is 16 residues. In DNA form, the CDR3 reads TGTGCCAGCAGCTTATCCGGGACAGGGGGCTGGCAGCCCCAGCATTTT. As protein: CASSLSGTGGWQPQHF. The full variable domain, completed using reference TRBV7-2 and TRBJ1-5, is GAGVSQSPSNKVTEKGKDVELRCDPISGHTALYWYRQSLGQGLEFLIYFQGNSAPDKSGLPSDRFSAERTGGSVSTLTIQRTQQEDSAVYLCASSLSGTGGWQPQHFGDGTRLSIL.

This chain joins TRBV29-1 and TRBJ2-2, with D hard to call. The V end lost 3 bases, the J end lost 7 bases, and 21 bases lay between the germline ends. Germline V gene data show CDR1 as SQVTM and CDR2 as ANQGSEA. CDR3 length: 16 residues. The CDR3 sequence is CSVEIETSSVGGELFF. Written as DNA, the CDR3 is TGCAGCGTTGAGATAGAGACGAGCAGCGTTGGCGGGGAGCTGTTTTTT.

This clone appeared a single time. The chain links TRBV4-2 to TRBJ2-5; D not certain. The length of the CDR3 is 15 residues. Germline V lookup: CDR1 LGHNA, CDR2 YNFKEQ. V lost 0 bases and J 3 bases, leaving 11 bases between the germline ends. The CDR3 protein is CASSQDRLSKETQYF. The CDR3 DNA reads as TGTGCCAGCAGCCAAGATAGATTGTCTAAAGAGACCCAGTACTTC.

The chain is built from TRBV18 and TRBJ2-1; a weak D match, TRBD2 (6 bases). CDR1 KGHSH and CDR2 LQKENI come from the germline V gene. The CDR3 loop spans 20 amino acids. V lost 6 bases and J lost 2, with 29 bases in between. The CDR3 bases are TGTGCCAGCTCCCTCCGGGACTCCCTCCCGGTTACCTTCACCTACAATGAGCAGTTCTTC. Its protein product is CASSLRDSLPVTFTYNEQFF. Together with reference TRBV18 and TRBJ2-1, the CDR3 gives the full variable domain: NAGVMQNPRHLVRRRGQEARLRCSPMKGHSHVYWYRQLPEEGLKFMVYLQKENIIDESGMPKERFSAEFPKEGPSILRIQQVVRGDSAAYFCASSLRDSLPVTFTYNEQFFGPGTRLTVL.

This clone showed up just once. V and J are TRBV11-2 and TRBJ1-1; 11 bases agree with TRBD1. Losses at the gene ends were 8 bases for V and 6 bases for J; bases not matched to a gene: 8. CDR3 length: 14 amino acids. CDR1 SGHAT and CDR2 FQNNGV come from the germline V gene. CDR3 region: CASGVDRGRPEAFF. The CDR3, as DNA: TGTGCCAGCGGCGTGGACAGGGGGCGCCCTGAAGCTTTCTTT.

The chain carries TRBV19 and TRBJ1-1; D not certain. V shed 5 bases and J shed 6 bases, with 13 bases lying between them. The length of the CDR3 is 13 residues. Germline V gene lookup returns CDR1 LNHDA and CDR2 SQIVND (reference sequence). The chain's CDR3 is CASSWTVESEAFF. CDR3 coding DNA: TGTGCCAGTAGTTGGACCGTCGAGTCTGAAGCTTTCTTT. The full variable domain, in which reference TRBV19 and TRBJ1-1 provide the parts outside the CDR3, is DGGITQSPKYLFRKEGQNVTLSCEQNLNHDAMYWYRQDPGQGLRLIYYSQIVNDFQKGDIAEGYSVSREKKESFPLTVTSAQKNPTAFYLCASSWTVESEAFFGQGTRLTVV.

By share, this clone counts as medium-sized. The genes are TRBV19 and TRBJ1-1; no clear D. There are 15 residues in the CDR3. V lost 3 bases and J lost 8, with 19 bases in between. The V gene's germline CDR1 is LNHDA and CDR2 SQIVND (reference sequence). The DNA of the CDR3 is TGTGCCAGTAGTATGGAGGCGAGCCAGAATAAGGAAGCTTTCTTT. It codes for CASSMEASQNKEAFF.

V and J are TRBV4-1 and TRBJ2-7; maybe TRBD2 (6 bases). V was shortened by 4 bases and J by 2 bases, with 15 bases between the two germline ends. CDR1 is MGHRA, CDR2 YSYEKL, per germline. The CDR3 is made up of 15 amino acids. CDR3 in amino acids: CASSPWLGGAYEQYF. CDR3 bases: TGCGCCAGCAGCCCCTGGTTGGGGGGAGCCTACGAGCAGTACTTC.

The chain is built from TRBV5-4 and TRBJ1-2; 8 bases match TRBD1. The CDR3 covers 14 residues. Germline trimming cut 3 bases from V and 4 bases from J; bases unmatched to any gene: 5. Per germline, CDR1 SGHNT and CDR2 YYREEE (reference sequence). The CDR3 reads CASSSGQGGYGYTF. The DNA for the CDR3 is TGTGCCAGCAGCTCCGGACAGGGAGGCTATGGCTACACCTTC.

The chain employs TRBV2 and TRBJ1-1; D remains unclear. This CDR3 comprises 16 residues. Per germline, CDR1 SNHLY and CDR2 FYNNEI. V was pared by 7 bases and J by 5 bases, with 23 bases between. The CDR3 region has the DNA TGTGCCAGCACCCCGAGGTCACCACTCGGTAATACTGAAGCTTTCTTT. It translates to CASTPRSPLGNTEAFF.

This chain uses TRBV7-2 with TRBJ1-4; the D gene is possibly TRBD1 (6 bases). There are 13 residues in the CDR3. V was shortened by 9 bases and J by 8 bases, with 16 bases between the two germline ends. Germline CDR1 and CDR2: SGHTA and FQGNSA. The CDR3 DNA sequence: TGTGCCAGTAATACAGGGCACGGGGAAAAACTGTTTTTT. Translating gives CASNTGHGEKLFF.

V and J are TRBV5-1 and TRBJ1-2; D not certain. Germline V gene sequence: CDR1 SGHRS, CDR2 YFSETQ. The V and J ends lost 0 bases and 4 bases respectively, with 7 bases between them. This CDR3 comprises 13 residues. CDR3 DNA sequence: TGCGCCAGCAGCTTGGGCGGTGCCTATGGCTACACCTTC. It is translated as CASSLGGAYGYTF.

This clone was counted many times. The chain carries TRBV2 and TRBJ1-2; possible D gene TRBD1, 5 bases. V was trimmed by 0 bases and J by 5 bases, leaving 16 bases between them. The CDR3 is 16 residues long. CDR1 SNHLY and CDR2 FYNNEI come from the germline V gene. Here the CDR3 DNA reads TGTGCCAGCAGTGAAGCCGGGCGGGGGAGCGGTTATGGCTACACCTTC. Translation: CASSEAGRGSGYGYTF.

The chain carries TRBV2 and TRBJ2-7; TRBD2 aligns across 11 bases. This CDR3 has 17 residues. CDR1 and CDR2 (germline): SNHLY, FYNNEI. The trim removed 4 bases at V and 2 bases at J, leaving 10 bases unmatched. The CDR3 nucleotides are TGTGCCAGCAGTGGGACCGGGACTAGCGGCACAACCTACGAGCAGTACTTC. Protein: CASSGTGTSGTTYEQYF. Looking up the rest from reference TRBV2 and TRBJ2-7 gives the full variable domain: EPEVTQTPSHQVTQMGQEVILRCVPISNHLYFYWYRQILGQKVEFLVSFYNNEISEKSEIFDDQFSVERPDGSNFTLKIRSTKLEDSAMYFCASSGTGTSGTTYEQYFGPGTRLTVT.